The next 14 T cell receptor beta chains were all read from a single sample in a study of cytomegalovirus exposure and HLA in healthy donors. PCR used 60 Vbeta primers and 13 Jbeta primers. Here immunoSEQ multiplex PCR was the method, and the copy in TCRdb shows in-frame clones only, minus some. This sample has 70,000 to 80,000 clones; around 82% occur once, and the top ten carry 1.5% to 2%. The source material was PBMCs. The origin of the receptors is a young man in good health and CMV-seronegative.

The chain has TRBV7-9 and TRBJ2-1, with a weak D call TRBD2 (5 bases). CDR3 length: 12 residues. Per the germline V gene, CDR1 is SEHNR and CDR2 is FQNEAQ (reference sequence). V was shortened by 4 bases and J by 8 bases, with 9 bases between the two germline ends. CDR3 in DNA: TGTGCCAGCAGCTCCGCGGGTGATGAGCAGTTCTTC. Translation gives CASSSAGDEQFF.

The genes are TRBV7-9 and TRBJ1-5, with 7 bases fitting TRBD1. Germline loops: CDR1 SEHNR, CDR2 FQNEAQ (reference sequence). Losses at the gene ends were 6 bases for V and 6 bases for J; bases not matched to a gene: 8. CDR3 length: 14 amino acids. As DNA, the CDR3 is TGTGCCAGCAGGGAAGGGGGCGCCGGTCAGCCCCAGCATTTT. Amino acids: CASREGGAGQPQHF.

CDR3 amino acids: CASSHSGGGLRVLAGANVLTF. The CDR3 region has the DNA TGCGCCAGCAGTCATTCTGGGGGCGGTTTGAGGGTACTAGCTGGGGCCAACGTCCTGACTTTC. The chain employs TRBV23-1 and TRBJ2-6; possible D gene TRBD1, 6 bases. TRBV23-1 is classed as an ORF, of uncertain function. Between the trimmed V and J ends, which lost 3 bases and 2 bases, there was a span of 26 bases. This CDR3 is built from 21 residues.

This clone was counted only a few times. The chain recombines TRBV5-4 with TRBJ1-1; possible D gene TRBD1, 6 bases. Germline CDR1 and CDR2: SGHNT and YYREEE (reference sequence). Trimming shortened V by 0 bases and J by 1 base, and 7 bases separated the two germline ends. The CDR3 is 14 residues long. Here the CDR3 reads CASSLETGNTEAFF. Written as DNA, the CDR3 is TGTGCCAGCAGCTTGGAGACAGGGAACACTGAAGCTTTCTTT.

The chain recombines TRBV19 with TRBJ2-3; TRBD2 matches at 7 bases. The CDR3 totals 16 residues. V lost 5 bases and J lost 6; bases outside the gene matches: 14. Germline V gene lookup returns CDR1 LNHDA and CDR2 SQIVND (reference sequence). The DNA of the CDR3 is TGTGCCAGTAGTGTTGCCCTCGGGACTACACCCGATACGCAGTATTTT. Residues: CASSVALGTTPDTQYF.

The CDR3 reads CASSQIWDSGTDTQYF. CDR3 bases: TGCGCCAGCAGCCAGATATGGGACTCGGGCACAGATACGCAGTATTTT. The chain has TRBV5-1 and TRBJ2-3; perhaps TRBD2 as D (6 bases). The V end lost 4 bases, the J end lost 1 base, and 16 bases lay between the germline ends. CDR3 length: 16 residues. Germline CDR1 and CDR2: SGHRS and YFSETQ. Full variable domain (rest looked up from reference TRBV5-1 and TRBJ2-3): KAGVTQTPRYLIKTRGQQVTLSCSPISGHRSVSWYQQTPGQGLQFLFEYFSETQRNKGNFPGRFSGRQFSNSRSEMNVSTLELGDSALYLCASSQIWDSGTDTQYFGPGTRLTVL.

The CDR3 sequence is CASSAEGTRGYTF. CDR3 sequence (DNA): TGTGCCAGCAGCGCCGAGGGTACTCGAGGCTACACCTTC. The chain couples TRBV7-9 to TRBJ1-2; D is undetermined. CDR1 and CDR2 (germline): SEHNR, FQNEAQ (reference sequence). Trimming removed 5 bases from V and 8 bases from J, with 15 bases in between. The CDR3 is 13 amino acids.

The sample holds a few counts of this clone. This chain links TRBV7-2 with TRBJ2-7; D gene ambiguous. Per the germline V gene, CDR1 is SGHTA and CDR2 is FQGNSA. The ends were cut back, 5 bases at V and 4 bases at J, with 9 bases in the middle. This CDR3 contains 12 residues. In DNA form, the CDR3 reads TGTGCCAGCAGCCGCCCCCTATACGAGCAGTACTTC. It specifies CASSRPLYEQYF.

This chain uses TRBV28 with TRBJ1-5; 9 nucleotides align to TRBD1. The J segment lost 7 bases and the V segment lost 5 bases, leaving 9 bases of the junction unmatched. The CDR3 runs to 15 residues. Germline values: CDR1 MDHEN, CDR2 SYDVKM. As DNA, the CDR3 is TGTGCCAGCAGTACTACAGGGGGCTCAGGGCAGCCCCAGCATTTT. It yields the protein CASSTTGGSGQPQHF.

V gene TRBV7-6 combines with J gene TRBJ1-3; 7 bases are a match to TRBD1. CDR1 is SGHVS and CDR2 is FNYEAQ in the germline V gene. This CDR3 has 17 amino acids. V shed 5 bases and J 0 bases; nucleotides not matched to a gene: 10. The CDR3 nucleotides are TGTGCCAGCAGCCACCGACAGGGTGAAACCTCTGGAAACACCATATATTTT. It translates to CASSHRQGETSGNTIYF. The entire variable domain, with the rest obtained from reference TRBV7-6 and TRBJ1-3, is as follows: GAGVSQSPRYKVTKRGQDVALRCDPISGHVSLYWYRQALGQGPEFLTYFNYEAQQDKSGLPNDRFSAERPEGSISTLTIQRTEQRDSAMYRCASSHRQGETSGNTIYFGEGSWLTVV.

The CDR3 spells CASQAGGYNEQFF. The CDR3 DNA is TGTGCCAGTCAAGCCGGTGGCTACAATGAGCAGTTCTTC. V is TRBV27 and J is TRBJ2-1; D is uncertain. The CDR3 is 13 amino acids. The germline CDR1 and CDR2 sequences are MNHEY and SMNVEV (reference sequence). V was shortened by 9 bases and J by 3 bases, with 12 bases between the two germline ends.

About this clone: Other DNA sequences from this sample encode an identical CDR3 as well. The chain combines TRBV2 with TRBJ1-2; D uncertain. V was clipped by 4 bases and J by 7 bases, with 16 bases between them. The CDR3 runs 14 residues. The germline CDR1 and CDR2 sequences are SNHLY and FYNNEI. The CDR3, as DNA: TGTGCCAGCAGTGCGACTTTACAAGGCGGTGGCTACACCTTC. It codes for CASSATLQGGGYTF. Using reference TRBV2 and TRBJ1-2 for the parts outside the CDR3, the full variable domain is EPEVTQTPSHQVTQMGQEVILRCVPISNHLYFYWYRQILGQKVEFLVSFYNNEISEKSEIFDDQFSVERPDGSNFTLKIRSTKLEDSAMYFCASSATLQGGGYTFGSGTRLTVV.

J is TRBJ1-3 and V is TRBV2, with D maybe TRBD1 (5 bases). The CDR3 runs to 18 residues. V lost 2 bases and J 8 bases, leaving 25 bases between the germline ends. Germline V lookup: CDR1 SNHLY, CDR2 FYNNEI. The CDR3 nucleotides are TGTGCCAGCAGTGAAACGCCAGGGATCGGGCGGACCGGAGACACCATATATTTT. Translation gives CASSETPGIGRTGDTIYF.

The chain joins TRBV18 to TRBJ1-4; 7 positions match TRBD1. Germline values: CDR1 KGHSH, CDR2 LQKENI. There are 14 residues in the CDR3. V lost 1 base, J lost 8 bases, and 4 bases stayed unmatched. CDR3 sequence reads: CASSPQGAGEKLFF. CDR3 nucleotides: TGTGCCAGCTCACCACAGGGGGCTGGAGAAAAACTGTTTTTT.